Below, 10 T cell receptor beta chains from the same sample are listed, as sequenced in a study of blood T cell repertoires in COVID-19. The method was immunoSEQ multiplex PCR; TCRdb's version includes in-frame clones alone and lacks a portion of them. The data show around 50,000 clones, 78% seen once. Input material: PBMCs or T cells enriched from blood (not recorded which). Receptors were obtained from a woman aged 50 to 60 with acute COVID-19.

The chain employs TRBV28 and TRBJ1-5, with D possibly being TRBD1 (5 bases). The CDR3 has 15 residues. V was shortened by 5 bases and J by 1 base, with 12 bases between the two germline ends. Germline CDR1 is MDHEN and CDR2 is SYDVKM. The CDR3 sequence: CASSIGDRSNQPQHF. CDR3 in DNA: TGTGCCAGCAGTATAGGCGACAGAAGCAATCAGCCCCAGCATTTT.

The chain combines TRBV28 with TRBJ1-6; D remains ambiguous. The CDR3 sequence is 15 residues long. Deletions cut 6 bases from V and 10 bases from J, with 19 bases between. The germline V gene encodes CDR1 MDHEN and CDR2 SYDVKM. As DNA, the CDR3 is TGTGCCAGCAGGTCACCCGGCGCAGGCAACTCACCCCTCCACTTT. Protein product: CASRSPGAGNSPLHF. Supplemented by reference TRBV28 and TRBJ1-6, the full variable domain reads DVKVTQSSRYLVKRTGEKVFLECVQDMDHENMFWYRQDPGLGLRLIYFSYDVKMKEKGDIPEGYSVSREKKERFSLILESASTNQTSMYLCASRSPGAGNSPLHFGNGTRLTVT.

By share, this clone ranks as medium-sized (0.01 to 0.1%). This may be a read error, as it is one base from a much larger clone. The sample carries other DNA sequences with the same CDR3. V gene TRBV5-1 combines with J gene TRBJ1-2, with D possibly TRBD1 on 5 matching bases. V lost 4 bases, J lost 12 bases, and 13 bases lay in between. The CDR3 totals 11 residues. Germline CDR1 reads SGHRS; CDR2 reads YFSETQ. CDR3 residues: CASSGGGGDTF. The DNA for the CDR3 is TGCGCCAGCAGCGGCGGTGGGGGGGACACCTTC.

The chain uses TRBV6-5 and TRBJ2-1; possible D gene TRBD1, 6 bases. The CDR3 spans 12 residues. V was trimmed by 0 bases and J by 10 bases, leaving 7 bases between them. Germline V gene data show CDR1 as MNHEY and CDR2 as SVGAGI. The CDR3 DNA follows: TGTGCCAGCAGTTACTCTGGACAGGAGCAGTTCTTC. This sequence encodes CASSYSGQEQFF.

V gene TRBV21-1 combines with J gene TRBJ2-3; the table's D gene call, TRBD2, was not cross checked with the DNA. TRBV21-1 is labeled a pseudogene. This CDR3 has 17 residues. This chain's CDR3 is CASSRTSGGACTDTQYF. CDR3 DNA: TGTGCCAGCAGCAGGACTAGCGGGGGGGCATGCACAGATACGCAGTATTTT.

The chain uses TRBV2 and TRBJ1-2, with no clear D. The V gene's germline CDR1 is SNHLY and CDR2 FYNNEI. V was pared by 7 bases and J by 2 bases, with 11 bases between. CDR3 length: 13 amino acids. CDR3 nucleotides: TGTGCCAGCATCCCGGGTCTAAACTATGGCTACACCTTC. It codes for CASIPGLNYGYTF.

The chain uses TRBV19 and TRBJ1-5; 9 bases are a match to TRBD1. CDR1 is LNHDA, CDR2 SQIVND, per germline (reference sequence). CDR3 size: 15 residues. The V segment lost 5 bases and the J segment 0 bases; nucleotides outside the gene matches: 2. The CDR3 DNA reads as TGTGCCAGTAGTGGACAGGGGCCTAGCAATCAGCCCCAGCATTTT. It specifies CASSGQGPSNQPQHF.

The J gene is TRBJ2-1, the V gene TRBV6-5, with 8 bases identical to TRBD2. Germline V gives CDR1 MNHEY, CDR2 SVGAGI. Losses at the gene ends were 6 bases for V and 9 bases for J; bases not matched to a gene: 10. The CDR3 sequence is 14 residues long. Here the CDR3 reads CASRGDYRGGEQFF. CDR3 nucleotide sequence: TGTGCCAGCAGGGGTGACTACCGGGGGGGTGAGCAGTTCTTC.

The chain joins TRBV7-9 to TRBJ2-7, with 9 nucleotides matching TRBD1. Trimming took 8 bases from V and 5 from J; bases not matched to a gene: 4. The germline V gene encodes CDR1 SEHNR and CDR2 FQNEAQ (reference sequence). The CDR3 contains 12 residues. The CDR3 is CASGTGTHEQYF. CDR3 coding DNA: TGTGCCAGCGGGACAGGGACTCACGAGCAGTACTTC.

The chain employs TRBV7-9 and TRBJ2-7, with 8 bases matching TRBD2. J was trimmed by 3 bases and V by 0 bases; bases with no gene match: 7. CDR1 and CDR2 from the germline V gene are SEHNR and FQNEAQ (reference sequence). This CDR3 has 16 amino acids. CDR3 in amino acids: CASSLAVTSEGYEQYF. CDR3 coding DNA: TGTGCCAGCAGCTTAGCGGTGACTAGCGAGGGCTACGAGCAGTACTTC.